Shown below are 30 T cell receptor beta chains from a single sample sequenced in a study of T cell responses to AZD1222 COVID-19 vaccine. Assay: immunoSEQ multiplex PCR; the TCRdb copy retains only in-frame clones and omits some. The table shows roughly 120,000 clones, with roughly 84% occurring only once. The input for sequencing was peripheral blood, taken on day 0 of AZD1222 vaccination. Receptor source: an adult in good health.

The chain couples TRBV28 to TRBJ2-1; 9 nucleotides match TRBD1. The CDR3 has 15 amino acids. CDR1 MDHEN and CDR2 SYDVKM come from the germline V gene. V dropped 2 bases and J dropped 7; count of bases not matched to a gene: 6. The CDR3 here is CASSLGGQGGNEQFF. In DNA form, the CDR3 reads TGTGCCAGCAGTTTAGGGGGACAGGGTGGGAATGAGCAGTTCTTC. The whole variable domain, remainder taken from reference TRBV28 and TRBJ2-1, is DVKVTQSSRYLVKRTGEKVFLECVQDMDHENMFWYRQDPGLGLRLIYFSYDVKMKEKGDIPEGYSVSREKKERFSLILESASTNQTSMYLCASSLGGQGGNEQFFGPGTRLTVL.

The chain has TRBV30 and TRBJ2-7; TRBD2 aligns across 10 bases. The CDR3 contains 14 residues. Germline loops: CDR1 GTSNPN, CDR2 SVGIG (reference sequence). The V segment lost 3 bases and the J segment 4 bases; nucleotides outside the gene matches: 6. The CDR3 region is CAWRGLAGVYEQYF. Written as DNA, the CDR3 is TGTGCCTGGAGGGGGCTAGCGGGAGTTTACGAGCAGTACTTC.

V gene TRBV24-1 combines with J gene TRBJ2-7; TRBD1 agrees at 10 bases. V was pared by 4 bases and J by 3 bases, with 5 bases of the junction left unmatched. The CDR3 consists of 15 residues. Germline CDR1 is KGHDR and CDR2 is SFDVKD. CDR3 coding DNA: TGTGCCACCAGTGACGCTGGACAGGGGGTCTACGAGCAGTACTTC. This encodes CATSDAGQGVYEQYF.

This clone was seen once. This chain uses TRBV7-9 with TRBJ1-6; possibly TRBD1 for D (5 bases). The CDR3 extends over 13 amino acids. Germline V lookup: CDR1 SEHNR, CDR2 FQNEAQ (reference sequence). Trimming pared 6 bases from V and 9 bases from J, leaving 12 bases between. In DNA, the CDR3 is TGTGCCAGCAGACAGGCCCCAGGTTCACCCCTCCACTTT. Encoded protein: CASRQAPGSPLHF.

This clone was observed once. This chain joins TRBV12-2 and TRBJ2-3; TRBD1 is the table's D call and was not checked against the DNA. TRBV12-2 is noted as a pseudogene. This CDR3 region has 16 residues. The CDR3 is CASRLAVGIRTDTQYF. The CDR3 coding sequence is TGTGCAAGTCGCTTAGCAGTTGGCATACGCACAGATACGCAGTATTTT.

In nucleotides, the CDR3 is TGTGCCAGCAGCCCCGGACTATTCTTCGGCCTCACAGATACGCAGTATTTT. It yields the protein CASSPGLFFGLTDTQYF. This chain links TRBV7-9 with TRBJ2-3; maybe TRBD2 (6 bases). The CDR3 spans 17 residues. Trimming removed 5 bases at V and 2 bases at J, with 20 bases between. CDR1 and CDR2 from the germline V gene are SEHNR and FQNEAQ (reference sequence).

CDR3 amino acids: CASSASISKEKLFF. The DNA for the CDR3 is TGTGCCAGCAGCGCTAGTATTTCGAAAGAAAAACTGTTTTTT. The V call is TRBV9, the J call TRBJ1-4; D gene uncertain. V was pared by 3 bases and J by 8 bases, with 14 bases between. The CDR3 consists of 14 residues. Germline lookup yields CDR1 SGDLS and CDR2 YYNGEE.

The chain uses TRBV7-9 and TRBJ1-6; D might be TRBD1 (5 bases). V lost 5 bases and J 8 bases, leaving 19 bases between the germline ends. Per the germline V gene, CDR1 is SEHNR and CDR2 is FQNEAQ (reference sequence). The CDR3 spans 16 residues. CDR3 sequence reads: CASSHPPGRVHSPLHF. Here the CDR3 DNA reads TGTGCCAGCAGCCACCCCCCAGGCAGGGTGCATTCACCCCTCCACTTT.

The chain recombines TRBV6-5 with TRBJ2-7; 7 bases map to TRBD1. The CDR3 loop spans 11 amino acids. Unmatched junction bases numbered 3, after V lost 8 bases and J lost 5 bases. Germline assignment: CDR1 MNHEY and CDR2 SVGAGI. The CDR3 DNA is TGTGCCAGCGGTCAGGGGGACGAGCAGTACTTC. Amino acids: CASGQGDEQYF.

The V gene is TRBV7-9, the J gene TRBJ2-7; 8 nucleotides align to TRBD2. CDR1 and CDR2 (germline): SEHNR, FQNEAQ (reference sequence). There are 15 residues in the CDR3. Germline trimming cut 3 bases from V and 0 bases from J; bases unmatched to any gene: 4. The CDR3 loop reads CASSFRGGSSYEQYF. For the CDR3, the DNA is TGTGCCAGCAGCTTTCGCGGGGGGAGCTCCTACGAGCAGTACTTC.

About this clone: The junction and the germline gene differ at one end; a read error may be behind it. V gene TRBV12-3 or TRBV12-4 combines with J gene TRBJ1-2, with a possible D match to TRBD1 (6 bases). This CDR3 has 11 amino acids. Written as DNA, the CDR3 is TGTGCCAGCAGTTATCAGGGGCCCCTCGCCTTC. Protein sequence: CASSYQGPLAF.

V usage is TRBV19 and J usage is TRBJ1-2, with D possibly TRBD1 on 5 matching bases. The CDR3 loop spans 13 amino acids. Germline values: CDR1 LNHDA, CDR2 SQIVND (reference sequence). V lost 4 bases and J lost 8, with 14 bases in between. The CDR3 here is CASSRTPDDGYTF. The CDR3 region has the DNA TGTGCCAGTAGTAGGACACCGGATGACGGCTACACCTTC. Based on the CDR3 plus reference TRBV19 and TRBJ1-2, the full variable domain is DGGITQSPKYLFRKEGQNVTLSCEQNLNHDAMYWYRQDPGQGLRLIYYSQIVNDFQKGDIAEGYSVSREKKESFPLTVTSAQKNPTAFYLCASSRTPDDGYTFGSGTRLTVV.

This clone was recorded many times. This chain joins TRBV6-4 and TRBJ2-3; 9 nucleotides line up with TRBD2. The CDR3 has 16 residues. Germline V gene data show CDR1 as MRHNA and CDR2 as SNTAGT. Trimming removed 0 bases from V and 0 bases from J; junction bases left unmatched: 1. The CDR3, as DNA: TGTGCCAGCAGTGACTCTAGCGGGGGTAGCACAGATACGCAGTATTTT. This encodes CASSDSSGGSTDTQYF.

V is TRBV6-4 and J is TRBJ2-1, with a weak D call TRBD2 (6 bases). This CDR3 is 16 amino acids long. V was cut by 0 bases and J by 6 bases, with 15 bases left in between. Germline V gene lookup returns CDR1 MRHNA and CDR2 SNTAGT. Here the CDR3 DNA reads TGTGCCAGCAGTGACTCGGAGGGCACCTCCGGCAATGAGCAGTTCTTC. Protein sequence: CASSDSEGTSGNEQFF.

J is TRBJ1-5 and V is TRBV19; D is unclear. The ends were cut back, 8 bases at V and 0 bases at J, with 8 bases in the middle. The CDR3 sequence is 13 residues long. CDR1 is LNHDA and CDR2 is SQIVND in the germline V gene (reference sequence). The CDR3 protein is CASAVYSNQPQHF. CDR3 nucleotides: TGTGCCAGTGCAGTTTATAGCAATCAGCCCCAGCATTTT.

The V gene is TRBV2, the J gene TRBJ1-4; 9 nucleotides agree with TRBD1. V lost 5 bases, J lost 9 bases, and 7 bases stayed unmatched. CDR3 length: 14 amino acids. Germline V gene sequence: CDR1 SNHLY, CDR2 FYNNEI. CDR3 protein: CASSPGQGLKKLFF. The CDR3 coding sequence is TGTGCCAGCAGTCCGGGACAGGGCTTAAAAAAACTGTTTTTT.

A single count supports this clone. This rearrangement joins TRBV5-1 to TRBJ2-3; 11 nucleotides match TRBD2. CDR3 size: 16 residues. V gave up 3 bases and J gave up 3 bases; unmatched junction bases: 6. Germline V lookup: CDR1 SGHRS, CDR2 YFSETQ. CDR3 DNA: TGCGCCAGCAGCTCAACTAGCGGGAGTGTTACAGATACGCAGTATTTT. Translating it yields CASSSTSGSVTDTQYF.

The CDR3, as DNA: TGTGCCACCAGCTGGGCGGAAGGACTAGCGGGAGAGGTCGGGGAGCTGTTTTTT. Protein product: CATSWAEGLAGEVGELFF. The rearrangement uses TRBV15 and TRBJ2-2; 13 bases align to TRBD2. This CDR3 is built from 18 residues. CDR1 and CDR2 from the germline V gene are LNHNV and YYDKDF (reference sequence). V lost 5 bases to trimming and J lost 7 bases; unmatched junction nucleotides: 13.

Only one count was recorded for this clone. The chain is built from TRBV29-1 and TRBJ1-2; possible D gene TRBD1, 5 bases. The ends were cut back, 7 bases at V and 6 bases at J, with 15 bases in the middle. The CDR3 contains 12 residues. Germline-derived CDR1 and CDR2 are SQVTM and ANQGSEA. In DNA, the CDR3 is TGCAGCGCCCGGGGGGTGGGGAATGGCTACACCTTC. Translated: CSARGVGNGYTF.

V usage is TRBV2 and J usage is TRBJ1-1; D is unresolved. CDR3 length: 11 residues. Trimming shortened V by 8 bases and J by 8 bases, and 12 bases separated the two germline ends. Germline CDR1 SNHLY, CDR2 FYNNEI. The CDR3 DNA reads as TGTGCCAGCCGGGGAATGGGGGAAGCTTTCTTT. It encodes CASRGMGEAFF.

This clone was seen once. The V gene is TRBV7-9, the J gene TRBJ1-4, with 8 bases lining up with TRBD1. Germline values: CDR1 SEHNR, CDR2 FQNEAQ (reference sequence). The CDR3 is made up of 17 amino acids. V lost 3 bases and J lost 0; bases outside the gene matches: 6. In DNA, the CDR3 is TGTGCCAGCAGCTTCCGACAGGGGAGAGCAACTAATGAAAAACTGTTTTTT. It codes for CASSFRQGRATNEKLFF.

The chain links TRBV19 to TRBJ2-1, with D perhaps TRBD1 (6 bases). The CDR3 is made up of 16 amino acids. V was shortened by 0 bases and J by 6 bases, with 15 bases between the two germline ends. In germline, CDR1 is LNHDA, CDR2 SQIVND (reference sequence). The CDR3 spells CASSIDRAGAGNEQFF. CDR3 bases: TGTGCCAGTAGTATAGATCGGGCAGGGGCGGGCAATGAGCAGTTCTTC.

CDR3 amino acids: CASRVSGAYEQYF. DNA for the CDR3: TGTGCCAGCAGGGTTAGCGGGGCCTACGAGCAGTACTTC. This chain connects TRBV2 to TRBJ2-7; 8 nucleotides agree with TRBD2. J lost 2 bases, V lost 6 bases, and 3 bases had no gene match. The CDR3 consists of 13 residues. The germline V gene encodes CDR1 SNHLY and CDR2 FYNNEI.

V gene TRBV11-2 combines with J gene TRBJ1-5, with a possible D match to TRBD1 (5 bases). Trimming shortened V by 0 bases and J by 4 bases, and 10 bases separated the two germline ends. Germline-derived CDR1 and CDR2 are SGHAT and FQNNGV. This CDR3 has 15 residues. CDR3 loop: CASSLEGPENQPQHF. In nucleotides, the CDR3 is TGTGCCAGCAGCTTAGAGGGGCCAGAGAATCAGCCCCAGCATTTT.

The rearrangement uses TRBV10-2 and TRBJ2-7, with a possible D match to TRBD2 (5 bases). Deletions cut 4 bases from V and 9 bases from J, with 16 bases between. Looked up from germline, CDR1 is WSHSY and CDR2 is SAAADI. This CDR3 has 13 amino acids. CDR3 nucleotide sequence: TGCGCCAGCAGTGCGGGGAGTCAACTAGGGCAGTACTTC. Protein: CASSAGSQLGQYF.

This chain joins TRBV7-9 and TRBJ2-7; D uncertain. Germline assignment: CDR1 SEHNR and CDR2 FQNEAQ (reference sequence). Trimming cost V 3 bases and J 7 bases, with 13 bases left between them. The CDR3 has 13 residues. The CDR3 sequence: CASSFKENWEQYF. The CDR3 DNA reads TGTGCCAGCAGCTTTAAGGAGAACTGGGAGCAGTACTTC.

This chain links TRBV9 with TRBJ2-2; D uncertain. Trimming pared 0 bases from V and 3 bases from J, leaving 9 bases between. Looked up from germline, CDR1 is SGDLS and CDR2 is YYNGEE. The CDR3 is made up of 15 amino acids. The CDR3 nucleotides are TGTGCCAGCAGCGTAGAGGGTAAAGACACCGGGGAGCTGTTTTTT. This gives the protein CASSVEGKDTGELFF.

CDR3 bases: TGTGCCAGTAGTATCGGTCTGCCGGGGCAGCCCCAGCATTTT. It yields the protein CASSIGLPGQPQHF. This sequence joins TRBV19 and TRBJ1-5; the D is unclear. The germline V gene encodes CDR1 LNHDA and CDR2 SQIVND (reference sequence). Deletions cut 3 bases from V and 7 bases from J, with 13 bases between. The CDR3 has 14 residues.

The chain couples TRBV24-1 to TRBJ2-5; 8 bases match TRBD2. In germline, CDR1 is KGHDR, CDR2 SFDVKD. This CDR3 is built from 15 residues. The trim removed 4 bases at V and 5 bases at J, leaving 8 bases unmatched. CDR3 in DNA: TGTGCCACCAGTGACTCGGGACTAGGGTTGGAGACCCAGTACTTC. Translated, it gives CATSDSGLGLETQYF.

The chain is built from TRBV7-2 and TRBJ1-1; possible D gene TRBD1, 6 bases. Trimming took off 0 bases at V and 1 base at J, with 12 bases between the two ends. The germline V gene has CDR1 SGHTA and CDR2 FQGNSA. This CDR3 contains 16 residues. CDR3 bases: TGTGCCAGCAGCTTAGCGCTGGTCAGGGGGAACACTGAAGCTTTCTTT. Protein product: CASSLALVRGNTEAFF.